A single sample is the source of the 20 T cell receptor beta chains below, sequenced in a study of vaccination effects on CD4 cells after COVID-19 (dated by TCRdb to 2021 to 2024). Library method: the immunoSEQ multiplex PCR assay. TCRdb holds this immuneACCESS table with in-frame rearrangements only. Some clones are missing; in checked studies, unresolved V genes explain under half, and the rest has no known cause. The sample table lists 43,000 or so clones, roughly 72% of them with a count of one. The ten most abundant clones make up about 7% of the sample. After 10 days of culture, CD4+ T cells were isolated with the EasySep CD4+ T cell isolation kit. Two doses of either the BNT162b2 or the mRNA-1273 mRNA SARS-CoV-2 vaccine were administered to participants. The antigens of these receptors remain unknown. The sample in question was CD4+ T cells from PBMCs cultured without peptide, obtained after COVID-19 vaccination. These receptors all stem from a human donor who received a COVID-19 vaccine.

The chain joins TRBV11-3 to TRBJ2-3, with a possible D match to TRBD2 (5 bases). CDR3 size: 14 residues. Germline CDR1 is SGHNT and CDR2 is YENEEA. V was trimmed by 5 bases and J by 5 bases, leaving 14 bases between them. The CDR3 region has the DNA TGTGCCAGCAGCCCATCAGGCGGGCTAGATACGCAGTATTTT. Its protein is CASSPSGGLDTQYF.

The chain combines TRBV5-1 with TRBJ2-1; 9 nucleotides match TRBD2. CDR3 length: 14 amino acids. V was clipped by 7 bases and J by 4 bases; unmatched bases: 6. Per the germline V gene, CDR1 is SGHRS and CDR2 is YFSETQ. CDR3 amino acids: CASSGTSSYNEQFF. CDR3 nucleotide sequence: TGCGCCAGCTCCGGGACTAGCAGTTACAATGAGCAGTTCTTC. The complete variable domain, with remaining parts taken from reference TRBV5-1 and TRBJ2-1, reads KAGVTQTPRYLIKTRGQQVTLSCSPISGHRSVSWYQQTPGQGLQFLFEYFSETQRNKGNFPGRFSGRQFSNSRSEMNVSTLELGDSALYLCASSGTSSYNEQFFGPGTRLTVL.

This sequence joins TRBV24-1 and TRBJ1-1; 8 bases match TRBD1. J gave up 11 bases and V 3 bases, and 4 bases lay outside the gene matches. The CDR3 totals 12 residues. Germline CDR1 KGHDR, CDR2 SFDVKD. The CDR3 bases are TGTGCCACCAGTGATGCGGGACAGGAGGCTTTCTTT. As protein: CATSDAGQEAFF.

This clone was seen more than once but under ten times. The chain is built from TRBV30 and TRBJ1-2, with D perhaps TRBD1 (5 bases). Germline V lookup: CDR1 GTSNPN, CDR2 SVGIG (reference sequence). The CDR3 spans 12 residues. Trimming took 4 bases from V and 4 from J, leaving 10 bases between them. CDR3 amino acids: CAWTPQGYGYTF. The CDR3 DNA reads TGTGCCTGGACACCTCAGGGCTATGGCTACACCTTC.

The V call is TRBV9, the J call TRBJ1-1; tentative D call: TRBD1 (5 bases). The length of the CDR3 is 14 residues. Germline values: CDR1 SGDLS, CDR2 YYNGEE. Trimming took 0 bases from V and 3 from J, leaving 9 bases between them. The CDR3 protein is CASSVAGPDTEAFF. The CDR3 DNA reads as TGTGCCAGCAGCGTAGCAGGGCCCGACACTGAAGCTTTCTTT.

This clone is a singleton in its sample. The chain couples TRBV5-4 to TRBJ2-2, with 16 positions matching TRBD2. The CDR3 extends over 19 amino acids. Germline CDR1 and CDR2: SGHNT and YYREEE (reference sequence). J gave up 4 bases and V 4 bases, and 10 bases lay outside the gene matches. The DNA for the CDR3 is TGTGCCAGCAGCCCTGTGGGGACTAGCGGGAGGGTCTTCACCGGGGAGCTGTTTTTT. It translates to CASSPVGTSGRVFTGELFF.

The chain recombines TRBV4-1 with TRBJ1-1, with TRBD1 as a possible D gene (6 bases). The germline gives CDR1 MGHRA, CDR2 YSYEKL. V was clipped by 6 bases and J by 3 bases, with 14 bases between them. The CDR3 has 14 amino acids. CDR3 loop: CASRLAAGDTEAFF. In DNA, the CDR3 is TGCGCCAGCAGGTTAGCGGCAGGGGACACTGAAGCTTTCTTT.

CDR3 nucleotide sequence: TGTGCCAGTAGTATAGGGGACAACTCTGGAAACACCATATATTTT. It is translated as CASSIGDNSGNTIYF. The chain carries TRBV19 and TRBJ1-3, with D maybe TRBD1 (6 bases). Trimming left V 1 base short and J 0 bases short, with 7 bases between. The CDR3 spans 15 residues. From germline, CDR1 is LNHDA and CDR2 SQIVND (reference sequence).

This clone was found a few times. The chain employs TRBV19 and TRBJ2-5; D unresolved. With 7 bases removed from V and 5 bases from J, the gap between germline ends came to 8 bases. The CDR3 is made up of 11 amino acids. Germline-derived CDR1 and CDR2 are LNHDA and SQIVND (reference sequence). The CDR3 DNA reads TGTGCCAGTATGATAGGGGAGACCCAGTACTTC. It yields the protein CASMIGETQYF.

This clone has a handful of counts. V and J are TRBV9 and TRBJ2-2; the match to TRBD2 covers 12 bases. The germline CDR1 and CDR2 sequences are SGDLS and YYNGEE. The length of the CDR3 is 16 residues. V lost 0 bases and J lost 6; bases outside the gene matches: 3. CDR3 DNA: TGTGCCAGCAGCGTAGCGACTAGCGGGAGTGCCGGGGAGCTGTTTTTT. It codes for CASSVATSGSAGELFF.

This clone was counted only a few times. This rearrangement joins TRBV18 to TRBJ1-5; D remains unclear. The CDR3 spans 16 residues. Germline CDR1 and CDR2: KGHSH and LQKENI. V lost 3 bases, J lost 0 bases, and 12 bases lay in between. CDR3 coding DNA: TGTGCCAGCTCACCCCCTTCTAAGCATAGCAATCAGCCCCAGCATTTT. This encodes CASSPPSKHSNQPQHF.

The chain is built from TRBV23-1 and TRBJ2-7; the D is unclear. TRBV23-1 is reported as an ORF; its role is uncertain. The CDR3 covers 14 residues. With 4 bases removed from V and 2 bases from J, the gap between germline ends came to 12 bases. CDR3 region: CASSPSQVTYEQYF. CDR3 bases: TGCGCCAGCAGTCCTTCCCAGGTTACCTACGAGCAGTACTTC.

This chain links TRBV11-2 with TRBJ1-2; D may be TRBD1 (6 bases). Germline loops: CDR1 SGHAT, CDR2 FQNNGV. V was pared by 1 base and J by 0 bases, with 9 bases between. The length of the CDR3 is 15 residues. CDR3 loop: CASSLVGTTNYGYTF. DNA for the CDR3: TGTGCCAGCAGCTTAGTGGGGACAACTAACTATGGCTACACCTTC.

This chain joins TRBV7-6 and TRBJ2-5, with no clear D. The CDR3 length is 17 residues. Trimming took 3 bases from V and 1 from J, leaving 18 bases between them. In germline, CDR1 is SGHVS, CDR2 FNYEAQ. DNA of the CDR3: TGTGCCAGCAGCTTGAATGGACGCGTTTCGAGCCAAGAGACCCAGTACTTC. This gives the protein CASSLNGRVSSQETQYF.

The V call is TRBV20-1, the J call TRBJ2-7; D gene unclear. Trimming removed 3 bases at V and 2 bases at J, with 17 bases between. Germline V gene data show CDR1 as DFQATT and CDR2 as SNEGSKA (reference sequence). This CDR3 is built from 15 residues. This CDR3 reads CSASGRPQGPYEQYF. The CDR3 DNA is TGCAGTGCTAGTGGTCGCCCCCAAGGACCCTACGAGCAGTACTTC.

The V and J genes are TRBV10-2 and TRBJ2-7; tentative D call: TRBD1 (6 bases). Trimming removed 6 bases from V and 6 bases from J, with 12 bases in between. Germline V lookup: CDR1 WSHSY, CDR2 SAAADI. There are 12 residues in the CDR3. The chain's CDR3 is CASRAGDGEQYF. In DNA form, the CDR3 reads TGCGCCAGCAGGGCAGGGGACGGCGAGCAGTACTTC.

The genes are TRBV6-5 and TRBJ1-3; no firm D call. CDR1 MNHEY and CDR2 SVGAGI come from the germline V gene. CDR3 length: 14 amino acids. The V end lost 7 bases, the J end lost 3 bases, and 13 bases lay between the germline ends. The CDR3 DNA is TGTGCCAGCATGCCCAGGAGGGTTGGAAACACCATATATTTT. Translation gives CASMPRRVGNTIYF.

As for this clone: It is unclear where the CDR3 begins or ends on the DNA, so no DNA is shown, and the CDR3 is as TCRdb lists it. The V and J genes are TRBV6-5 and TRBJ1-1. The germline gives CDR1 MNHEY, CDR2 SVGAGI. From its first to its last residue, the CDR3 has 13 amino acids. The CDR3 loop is CASSSSSPLEAFF.

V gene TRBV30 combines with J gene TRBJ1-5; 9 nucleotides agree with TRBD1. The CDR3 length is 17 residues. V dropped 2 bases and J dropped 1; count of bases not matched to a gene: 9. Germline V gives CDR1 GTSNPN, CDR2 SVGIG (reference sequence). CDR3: CAWSTGQGRHSNQPQHF. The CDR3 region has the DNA TGTGCCTGGAGTACTGGACAGGGGCGACACAGCAATCAGCCCCAGCATTTT. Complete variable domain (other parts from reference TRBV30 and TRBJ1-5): SQTIHQWPATLVQPVGSPLSLECTVEGTSNPNLYWYRQAAGRGLQLLFYSVGIGQISSEVPQNLSASRPQDRQFILSSKKLLLSDSGFYLCAWSTGQGRHSNQPQHFGDGTRLSIL.

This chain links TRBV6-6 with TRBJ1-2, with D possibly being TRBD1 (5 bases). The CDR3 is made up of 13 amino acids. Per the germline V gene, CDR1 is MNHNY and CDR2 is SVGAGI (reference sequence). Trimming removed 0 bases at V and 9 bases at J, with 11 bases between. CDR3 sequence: CASSYSQGRSYTF. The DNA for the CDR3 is TGTGCCAGCAGTTACTCCCAGGGTAGGAGCTACACCTTC.